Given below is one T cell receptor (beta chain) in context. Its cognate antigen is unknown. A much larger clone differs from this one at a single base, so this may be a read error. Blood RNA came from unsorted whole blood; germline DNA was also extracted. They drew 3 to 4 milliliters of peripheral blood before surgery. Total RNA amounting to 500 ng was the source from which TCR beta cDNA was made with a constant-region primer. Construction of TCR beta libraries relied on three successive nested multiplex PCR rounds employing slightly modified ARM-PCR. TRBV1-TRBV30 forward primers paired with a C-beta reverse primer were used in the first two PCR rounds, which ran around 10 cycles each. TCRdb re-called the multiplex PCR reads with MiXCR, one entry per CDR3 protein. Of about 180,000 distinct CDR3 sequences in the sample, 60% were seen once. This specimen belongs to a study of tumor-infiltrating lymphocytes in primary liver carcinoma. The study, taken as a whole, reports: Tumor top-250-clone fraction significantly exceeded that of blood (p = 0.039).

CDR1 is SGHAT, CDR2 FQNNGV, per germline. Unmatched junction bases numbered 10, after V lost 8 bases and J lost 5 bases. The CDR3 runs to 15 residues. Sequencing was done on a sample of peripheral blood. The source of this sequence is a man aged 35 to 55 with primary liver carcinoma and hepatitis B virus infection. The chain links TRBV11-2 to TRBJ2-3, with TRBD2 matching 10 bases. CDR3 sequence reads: CASGPLAGVRDTQYF. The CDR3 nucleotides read TGTGCCAGCGGCCCCCTAGCGGGAGTTAGAGATACGCAGTATTTT.